The 13 T cell receptor beta chains below all came from one sample that was sequenced in a study of cytotoxic CD8 clonotypes in ibrutinib-treated CLL. The table came from immunoSEQ multiplex PCR; TCRdb's copy has only in-frame clones and leaves some out. The table lists over 250,000 clones, around 69% of them singletons. This specimen consisted of PBMCs, obtained at disease progression, from a patient treated with ibrutinib. Receptor source: a human donor with chronic lymphocytic leukemia.

This chain joins TRBV27 and TRBJ2-3; TRBD1 might be the D (5 bases). Germline values: CDR1 MNHEY, CDR2 SMNVEV (reference sequence). V was pared by 3 bases and J by 5 bases, with 12 bases between. The CDR3 totals 14 residues. The CDR3 region has the DNA TGTGCCAGCAGTTTCAGGCAGGGTGGAGATACGCAGTATTTT. As protein: CASSFRQGGDTQYF.

The CDR3: CASTRVGSNQPQHF. The CDR3 bases are TGTGCCAGTACCAGGGTTGGTAGCAATCAGCCCCAGCATTTT. The rearrangement joins TRBV19 to TRBJ1-5, with D possibly being TRBD1 (5 bases). CDR1 and CDR2 (germline): LNHDA, SQIVND (reference sequence). This CDR3 region has 14 residues. V lost 7 bases, J lost 0 bases, and 10 bases lay in between.

The V call is TRBV5-1, the J call TRBJ2-5; TRBD1 matches at 10 bases. The germline CDR1 and CDR2 sequences are SGHRS and YFSETQ. The CDR3 covers 16 residues. J was trimmed by 5 bases and V by 4 bases; bases with no gene match: 11. Here the CDR3 reads CASSPGQGVFRETQYF. The CDR3 DNA reads as TGCGCCAGCAGCCCCGGACAGGGGGTTTTTCGGGAGACCCAGTACTTC.

The genes are TRBV7-3 and TRBJ1-1; 7 bases are a match to TRBD1. CDR3 length: 18 amino acids. J lost 6 bases, V lost 5 bases, and 21 bases had no gene match. CDR1 SGHTA and CDR2 FQGTGA come from the germline V gene. The CDR3 protein is CASSHGQVKRDRYAEAFF. The CDR3 DNA reads TGTGCCAGCAGCCACGGACAGGTGAAAAGAGACCGCTACGCTGAAGCTTTCTTT.

The rearrangement uses TRBV5-1 and TRBJ1-2, with unresolved D. The CDR3 sequence is 15 residues long. The germline gives CDR1 SGHRS, CDR2 YFSETQ. V was shortened by 0 bases and J by 8 bases, with 17 bases between the two germline ends. The CDR3 DNA follows: TGCGCCAGCAGCTTGGATGTGACAACCCGTATCGGCTACACCTTC. It translates to CASSLDVTTRIGYTF.

The chain links TRBV29-1 to TRBJ1-4, with D hard to call. This CDR3 has 10 residues. CDR1 and CDR2 (germline): SQVTM, ANQGSEA. Trimming removed 3 bases at V and 7 bases at J, with 3 bases between. The CDR3 region has the DNA TGCAGCGTTGAGAGTGAAAAACTGTTTTTT. The encoded protein is CSVESEKLFF.

This clone showed up just a few times. The chain combines TRBV18 with TRBJ1-1; D unresolved. V lost 3 bases, J lost 0 bases, and 11 bases lay in between. The CDR3 totals 15 residues. Per the germline V gene, CDR1 is KGHSH and CDR2 is LQKENI. Here the CDR3 DNA reads TGTGCCAGCTCACCGTTAACCAGACTGAACACTGAAGCTTTCTTT. Translation: CASSPLTRLNTEAFF.

Here the CDR3 DNA reads TGTGCCAGTAGTATAGATAGTCATTCGAACACTGAAGCTTTCTTT. This codes for CASSIDSHSNTEAFF. This chain uses TRBV19 with TRBJ1-1; the D is unclear. The V gene lost 0 bases and the J gene lost 1 base, with 9 bases spanning the gap. Germline CDR1 and CDR2: LNHDA and SQIVND (reference sequence). CDR3 size: 15 residues.

This clone was recorded once. The rearrangement links TRBV13 to TRBJ2-7, with D perhaps matching TRBD2 (5 bases). V was clipped by 4 bases and J by 5 bases, with 21 bases between them. The CDR3 length is 16 residues. Germline-derived CDR1 and CDR2 are PRHDT and FYEKMQ (reference sequence). The DNA of the CDR3 is TGTGCCAGCAGCTCCGGTCGGTGGTCTAGCTCGCACGAGCAGTACTTC. It translates to CASSSGRWSSSHEQYF.

This sequence joins TRBV9 and TRBJ2-7; 9 bases align to TRBD1. The CDR3 has 14 amino acids. Looked up from germline, CDR1 is SGDLS and CDR2 is YYNGEE. V was clipped by 3 bases and J by 4 bases; unmatched bases: 5. The CDR3 loop is CASSGYRGHYEQYF. CDR3 nucleotides: TGTGCCAGCAGCGGATACAGGGGGCATTACGAGCAGTACTTC.

This chain connects TRBV9 to TRBJ2-3, with D possibly called TRBD1 or TRBD2 (5 bases each). Germline CDR1 SGDLS, CDR2 YYNGEE. This CDR3 contains 16 residues. Trimming left V 0 bases short and J 0 bases short, with 11 bases between. CDR3 nucleotides: TGTGCCAGCAGCGTAGATGGGACCTCTAGCACAGATACGCAGTATTTT. This codes for CASSVDGTSSTDTQYF.

This clone came up once. J is TRBJ2-6 and V is TRBV10-1; D tentatively reads TRBD1 or TRBD2 (7 bases each). V was shortened by 6 bases and J by 2 bases, with 17 bases between the two germline ends. Per the germline V gene, CDR1 is WNHNN and CDR2 is SYGVQD (reference sequence). This CDR3 contains 17 residues. The CDR3 loop reads CASSAGRQGAGANVLTF. The CDR3 nucleotides are TGCGCCAGCAGCGCCGGGAGGCAGGGGGCTGGGGCCAACGTCCTGACTTTC.

A few counts support this clone. The J gene is TRBJ2-2, the V gene TRBV29-1; D is possibly TRBD1 (5 bases). Trimming left V 4 bases short and J 7 bases short, with 13 bases between. The CDR3 has 13 amino acids. CDR1 and CDR2 from the germline V gene are SQVTM and ANQGSEA. DNA for the CDR3: TGCAGCGTTGGGACATATTTGGGCGGGGAGCTGTTTTTT. It encodes CSVGTYLGGELFF.